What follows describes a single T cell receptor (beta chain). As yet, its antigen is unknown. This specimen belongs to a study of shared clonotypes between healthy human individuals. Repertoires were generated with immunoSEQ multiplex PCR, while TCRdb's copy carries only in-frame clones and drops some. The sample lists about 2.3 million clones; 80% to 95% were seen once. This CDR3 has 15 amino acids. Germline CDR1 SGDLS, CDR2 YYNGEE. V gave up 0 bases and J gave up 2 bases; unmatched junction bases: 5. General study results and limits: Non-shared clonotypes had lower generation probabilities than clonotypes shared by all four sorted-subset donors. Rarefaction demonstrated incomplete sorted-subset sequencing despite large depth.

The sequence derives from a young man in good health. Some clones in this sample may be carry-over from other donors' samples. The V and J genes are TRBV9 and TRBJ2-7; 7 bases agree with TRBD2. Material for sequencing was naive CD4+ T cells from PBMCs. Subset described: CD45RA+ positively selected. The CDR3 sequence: CASSVDASGAYEQYF. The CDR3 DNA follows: TGTGCCAGCAGCGTAGACGCTAGCGGCGCCTACGAGCAGTACTTC. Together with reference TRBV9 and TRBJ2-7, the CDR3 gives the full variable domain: DSGVTQTPKHLITATGQRVTLRCSPRSGDLSVYWYQQSLDQGLQFLIQYYNGEERAKGNILERFSAQQFPDLHSELNLSSLELGDSALYFCASSVDASGAYEQYFGPGTRLTVT.